This T cell receptor (beta chain) was observed in a study of T cells after posttransplantation cyclophosphamide. The data were produced by immunoSEQ multiplex PCR, yet TCRdb's version contains in-frame clones alone and is incomplete. The sample presents over 25,000 clones, none singletons. General study results and limits: Recipient CMV seropositivity and CMV reactivation strongly tracked TRB clonality. TRB overlap between skin or GI tissue T cells and blood was limited. Later blood repertoires were often dominated by clones from the donor CD8+ memory compartment.

Of note for this clone: No antigen is known for it.

The related graft donor's blood sample was taken on the day of bone marrow donation. The specimen sequenced was PBMCs. The clonotype was recovered from a woman in her sixties or seventies in good health, CMV-negative, and a related stem cell transplant donor.

CDR3 sequence reads: CASSPLRTDAGNTIYF. The CDR3 nucleotides are TGTGCCAGCAGTCCCCTAAGGACAGATGCTGGAAACACCATATATTTT. This chain joins TRBV28 and TRBJ1-3, with D possibly TRBD1 on 6 matching bases. CDR1 and CDR2 (germline): MDHEN, SYDVKM. Trimming shortened V by 5 bases and J by 2 bases, and 16 bases separated the two germline ends. The CDR3 has 16 residues.